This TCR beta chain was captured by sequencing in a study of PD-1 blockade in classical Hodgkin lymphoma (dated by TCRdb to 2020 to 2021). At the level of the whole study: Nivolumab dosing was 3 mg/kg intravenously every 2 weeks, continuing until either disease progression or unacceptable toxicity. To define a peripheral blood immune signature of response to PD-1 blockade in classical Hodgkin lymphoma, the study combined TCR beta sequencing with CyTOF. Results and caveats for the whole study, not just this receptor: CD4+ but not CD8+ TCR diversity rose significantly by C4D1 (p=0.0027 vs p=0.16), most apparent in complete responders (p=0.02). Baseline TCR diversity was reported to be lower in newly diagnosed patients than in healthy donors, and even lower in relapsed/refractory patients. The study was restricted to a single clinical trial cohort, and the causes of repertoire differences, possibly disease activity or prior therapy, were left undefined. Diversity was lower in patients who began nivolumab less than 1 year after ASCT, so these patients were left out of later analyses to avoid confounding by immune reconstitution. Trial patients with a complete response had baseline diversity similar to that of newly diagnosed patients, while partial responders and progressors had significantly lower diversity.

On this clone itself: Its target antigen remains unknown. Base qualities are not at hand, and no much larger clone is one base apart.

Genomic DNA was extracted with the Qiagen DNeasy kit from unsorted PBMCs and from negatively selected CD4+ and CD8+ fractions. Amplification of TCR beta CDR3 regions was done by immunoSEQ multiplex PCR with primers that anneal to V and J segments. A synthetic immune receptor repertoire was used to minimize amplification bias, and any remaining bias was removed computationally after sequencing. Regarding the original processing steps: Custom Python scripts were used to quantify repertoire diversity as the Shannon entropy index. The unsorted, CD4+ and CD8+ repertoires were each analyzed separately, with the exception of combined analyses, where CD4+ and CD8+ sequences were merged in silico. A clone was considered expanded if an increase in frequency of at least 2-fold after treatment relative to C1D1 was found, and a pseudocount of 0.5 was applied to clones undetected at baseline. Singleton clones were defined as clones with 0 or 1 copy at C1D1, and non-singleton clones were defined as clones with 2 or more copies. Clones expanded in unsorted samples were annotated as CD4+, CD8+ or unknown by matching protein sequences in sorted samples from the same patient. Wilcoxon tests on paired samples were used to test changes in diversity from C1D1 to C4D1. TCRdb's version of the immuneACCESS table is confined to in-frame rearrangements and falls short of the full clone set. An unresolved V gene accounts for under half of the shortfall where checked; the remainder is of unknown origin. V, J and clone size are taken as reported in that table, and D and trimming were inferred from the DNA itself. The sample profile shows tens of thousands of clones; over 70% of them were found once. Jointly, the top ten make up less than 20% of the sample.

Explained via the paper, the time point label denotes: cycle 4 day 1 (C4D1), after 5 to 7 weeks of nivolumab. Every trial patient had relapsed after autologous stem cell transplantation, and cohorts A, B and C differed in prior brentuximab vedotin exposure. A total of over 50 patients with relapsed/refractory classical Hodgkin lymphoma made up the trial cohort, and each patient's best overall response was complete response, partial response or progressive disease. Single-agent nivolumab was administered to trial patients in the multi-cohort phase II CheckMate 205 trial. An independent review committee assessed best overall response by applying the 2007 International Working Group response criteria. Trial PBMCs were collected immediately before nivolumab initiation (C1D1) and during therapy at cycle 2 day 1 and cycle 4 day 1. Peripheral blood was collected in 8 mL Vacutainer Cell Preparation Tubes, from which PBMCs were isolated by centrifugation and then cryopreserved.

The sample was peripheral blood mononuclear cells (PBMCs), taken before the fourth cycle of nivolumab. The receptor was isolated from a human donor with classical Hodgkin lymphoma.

Here the CDR3 is given as CASSPYGAQGGTQYF. Read as DNA, the sequence is TGTGCCAGCAGCCCCTACGGCGCCCAGGGAGGGACGCAGTATTTT. In this chain, TRBV7-2 is recombined with TRBJ2-3, with 7 middle bases fitting TRBD2. The CDR3 numbers 15 residues from cysteine through phenylalanine. CDR3 DNA is the only sequence kept; it has 45 bases, read in frame from the first base. CDR1 SGHTA and CDR2 FQGNSA are derived from the germline V gene. For this chain, trimming is 5 bases at the V end and 9 bases at the J end, and the number of junction bases without a gene match is 14.